Following are 6 T cell receptor beta chains from one sample sequenced in a study of blood T cells in healthy people across ages. For the second PCR, which ran for roughly 7 to 11 cycles, a sample-barcoded 5' primer and a J-beta primer mix were used. TCRdb ran MiXCR on the 5' RACE reads and lists one entry per CDR3 protein. The sample includes over a million distinct CDR3 sequences, around 42% of them seen just once. Sequencing was done on a sample of blood. These receptors came from a woman between 18 and 29 years old in good health.

There are a few counts of this clonotype. The V and J genes are TRBV20-1 and TRBJ2-7, with D possibly being TRBD1 (6 bases). The CDR3 consists of 15 residues. Germline CDR1 reads DFQATT; CDR2 reads SNEGSKA (reference sequence). The V and J ends lost 3 bases and 3 bases respectively, with 18 bases between them. This CDR3 reads CSASPTGKWLYEQYF. The CDR3 bases are TGCAGTGCTAGCCCGACAGGTAAATGGCTCTACGAGCAGTACTTC.

The genes are TRBV28 and TRBJ1-2; D unclear. V lost 2 bases and J lost 7, with 17 bases in between. Germline CDR1 reads MDHEN; CDR2 reads SYDVKM. This CDR3 has 15 residues. CDR3 DNA: TGTGCCAGCAGTTTAGAACTTCCACGCCCCACTGGCTACACCTTC. This gives the protein CASSLELPRPTGYTF.

This clonotype has a count of ten or more. This chain connects TRBV29-1 to TRBJ1-2; possibly TRBD1 for D (6 bases). The CDR3 loop spans 13 amino acids. The V gene's germline CDR1 is SQVTM and CDR2 ANQGSEA. V gave up 4 bases and J gave up 0 bases, with 9 bases separating them. The CDR3 loop is CSVGGGTNYGYTF. Written as DNA, the CDR3 is TGCAGCGTTGGAGGGGGTACTAACTATGGCTACACCTTC.

This chain links TRBV20-1 with TRBJ2-7, with D perhaps matching TRBD1 (6 bases). Germline assignment: CDR1 DFQATT and CDR2 SNEGSKA (reference sequence). V was trimmed by 5 bases and J by 3 bases, leaving 11 bases between them. The CDR3 sequence is 12 residues long. The CDR3 coding sequence is TGCAGTGCTTTCAGGGGAGACTACGAGCAGTACTTC. Encoded protein: CSAFRGDYEQYF.

The rearrangement joins TRBV21-1 to TRBJ2-5; TRBD2 is the table's D call, not checked against the DNA. TRBV21-1 is given as a pseudogene. The CDR3 extends over 17 amino acids. Written as DNA, the CDR3 is TGTGCCAGCAGCAGGTGGGAGGGTCGCAAAATCCAAGAGACCCAGTACTTC. Its translation is CASSRWEGRKIQETQYF.

This clonotype was detected a few times. The J gene is TRBJ2-4, the V gene TRBV3-1, with 12 bases fitting TRBD2. CDR1 and CDR2 (germline): LGHDT, YNNKEL (reference sequence). The CDR3 sequence is 17 residues long. Trimming at V came to 3 bases and at J to 3 bases, leaving 6 bases not matched to a gene. The CDR3 nucleotides read TGTGCCAGCAGCCAGCCGGGACTAGCGGGTTACAAAAACATTCAGTACTTC. Translated, it gives CASSQPGLAGYKNIQYF.